Below, 5 T cell receptor beta chains from the same sample are listed, as sequenced in a study of CD8+ T cells in alopecia areata. Treatment noted: oral pan-JAK inhibitor, 5-10 mg twice daily. Following RNA extraction, reverse transcription yielded cDNA that acted as the sequencing template. This table comes from immunoSEQ multiplex PCR, and its TCRdb copy is limited to in-frame clones, with some not included. The sample lists 150,000 to 200,000 clones; about three fifths were seen once. Here the sequenced sample was CD4+ T cells sorted from blood, taken at week 24, from a patient treated with tofacitinib. Receptors originate from a human donor with alopecia areata.

The rearrangement uses TRBV7-3 and TRBJ1-1; D not certain. The length of the CDR3 is 15 residues. Germline CDR1 and CDR2: SGHTA and FQGTGA. Between the trimmed V and J ends, which lost 5 bases and 0 bases, there was a span of 13 bases. CDR3 in amino acids: CASSPIQRMNTEAFF. The CDR3 nucleotides are TGTGCCAGCAGCCCTATACAGCGTATGAACACTGAAGCTTTCTTT.

Written as DNA, the CDR3 is TGCGCCAGCAGCCCCCGGACAGGCAATGAGCAGTTCTTC. Translated, it gives CASSPRTGNEQFF. The chain is built from TRBV4-3 and TRBJ2-1; TRBD1 agrees at 7 bases. The J segment lost 6 bases and the V segment lost 4 bases, leaving 3 bases of the junction unmatched. CDR1 is LGHNA and CDR2 is YSLEER in the germline V gene. The CDR3 is 13 residues long.

The count of this clone is one. The DNA of the CDR3 is TGCGCCAGCAGCGTTGACAGGAATCAGCCCCAGCATTTT. This translates into CASSVDRNQPQHF. The chain has TRBV5-1 and TRBJ1-5; a possible D gene is TRBD1 (6 bases). CDR1 and CDR2 (germline): SGHRS, YFSETQ. V was cut by 4 bases and J by 4 bases, with 9 bases left in between. The CDR3 covers 13 residues.

Comments on this clone: The same CDR3 is also encoded by other DNA sequences in this sample. This rearrangement joins TRBV18 to TRBJ1-2; D gene uncertain. Trimming stripped 3 bases from V and 0 bases from J, with 5 bases between. Per the germline V gene, CDR1 is KGHSH and CDR2 is LQKENI. The length of the CDR3 is 13 residues. CDR3: CASSPSSNYGYTF. CDR3 sequence (DNA): TGTGCCAGCTCACCGAGCTCTAACTATGGCTACACCTTC.

J is TRBJ2-7 and V is TRBV29-1; D uncertain. The V end lost 8 bases, the J end lost 0 bases, and 11 bases lay between the germline ends. The CDR3 is 12 residues long. Germline V CDR1 and CDR2: SQVTM, ANQGSEA. DNA for the CDR3: TGCAGCCACACCTCTGGCTCCTACGAGCAGTACTTC. This encodes CSHTSGSYEQYF.